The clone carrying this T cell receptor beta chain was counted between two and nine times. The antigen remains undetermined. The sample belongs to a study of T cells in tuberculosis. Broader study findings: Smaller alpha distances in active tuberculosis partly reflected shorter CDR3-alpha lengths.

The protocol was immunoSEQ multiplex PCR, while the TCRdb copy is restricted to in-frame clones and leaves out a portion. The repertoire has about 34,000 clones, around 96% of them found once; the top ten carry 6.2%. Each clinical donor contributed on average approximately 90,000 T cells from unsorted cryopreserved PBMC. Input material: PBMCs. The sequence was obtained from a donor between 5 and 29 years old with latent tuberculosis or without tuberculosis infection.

DNA of the CDR3: TGTGCCAGCAGACGACAGTCCCCACCCTACGAGCAGTACTTC. It codes for CASRRQSPPYEQYF. This rearrangement joins TRBV7-9 to TRBJ2-7; maybe TRBD1 (5 bases). Deletions cut 6 bases from V and 2 bases from J, with 14 bases between. The CDR3 loop spans 14 amino acids. In germline, CDR1 is SEHNR, CDR2 FQNEAQ (reference sequence).